This T cell receptor (beta chain) was captured by sequencing in a study of blood T cell repertoires in COVID-19. Study-wide background: Sample material is recorded as cDNA or gDNA derived from T cells, B-cell-depleted T cells, or PBMCs.

The CDR3 consists of 15 residues. V was pared by 7 bases and J by 1 base, with 8 bases of the junction left unmatched. Germline V gene data show CDR1 as MDHEN and CDR2 as SYDVKM. Those enrolled in Seattle joined during active infection and were followed longitudinally afterward. In the study's own analysis: Nucleated cell number was recorded as an estimate derived from reference gene primer amplification. Produced via immunoSEQ multiplex PCR; TCRdb's table is partial and in-frame only. That table is the source of V, J and clone size, and D and trimming were worked out from the DNA. The sample includes approximately 120,000 clones, around 90% of them seen just once.

Sequencing input: peripheral blood. The receptor comes from a man over 45 with COVID-19, enrolled during active disease. The chain couples TRBV28 to TRBJ2-3, with 7 bases lining up with TRBD2. CDR3 region: CASTSGAWGTDTQYF. Written as DNA, the CDR3 is TGTGCCAGCACAAGCGGGGCTTGGGGCACAGATACGCAGTATTTT.